These 31 T cell receptor beta chains came from one sample sequenced in a study of PD-1 blockade in mismatch repair-deficient tumors. Assay used: immunoSEQ multiplex PCR; TCRdb lists only in-frame clones, some missing. The sample consists of some 100,000 clones, 82% of them appearing once. The source material was peripheral blood, sampled approximately 36 weeks after starting pembrolizumab. Receptors were obtained from an adult with mismatch repair-deficient cancer.

The rearrangement uses TRBV9 and TRBJ2-1; TRBD1 or TRBD2 may be the D gene (7 bases each). The V end was cut by 4 bases, the J end by 8 bases, with 28 bases between. The CDR3 length is 18 residues. From germline, CDR1 is SGDLS and CDR2 YYNGEE. For the CDR3, the DNA is TGTGCCAGCAGCTTCAGGGGGGGGGTTCGGAGAAATACGGATGAGCAGTTCTTC. Its protein product is CASSFRGGVRRNTDEQFF.

This clone appeared a single time. V usage is TRBV5-6 and J usage is TRBJ1-4; no clear D. V was pared by 4 bases and J by 11 bases, with 12 bases between. The CDR3 has 12 amino acids. Germline V CDR1 and CDR2: SGHDT, YYEEEE. The CDR3 DNA reads TGTGCCAGCAGCCCGGCTTCGGGGAAACTGTTTTTT. As protein: CASSPASGKLFF.

The chain uses TRBV7-9 and TRBJ2-7, with D possibly TRBD2 on 5 matching bases. CDR1 is SEHNR and CDR2 is FQNEAQ in the germline V gene (reference sequence). V lost 1 base to trimming and J lost 3 bases, with 13 bases between them. The CDR3 is made up of 15 amino acids. CDR3 amino acids: CASSLDGERFYEQYF. In nucleotides, the CDR3 is TGTGCCAGCAGCTTAGATGGGGAGAGATTCTACGAGCAGTACTTC.

The chain links TRBV6-5 to TRBJ1-5, with TRBD1 matching 7 bases. The trim removed 6 bases at V and 5 bases at J, leaving 4 bases unmatched. CDR1 and CDR2 from the germline V gene are MNHEY and SVGAGI. CDR3 length equals 13 residues. CDR3 amino acids: CASSAQGDQPQHF. For the CDR3, the DNA is TGTGCCAGCAGCGCGCAGGGGGATCAGCCCCAGCATTTT.

This chain uses TRBV19 with TRBJ1-1; D ambiguous. The CDR3 covers 14 residues. V was trimmed by 0 bases and J by 1 base, leaving 6 bases between them. CDR1 is LNHDA and CDR2 is SQIVND in the germline V gene (reference sequence). The CDR3 protein is CASSIDPQNTEAFF. DNA for the CDR3: TGTGCCAGTAGTATAGATCCTCAGAACACTGAAGCTTTCTTT.

This clone is deemed large. This rearrangement joins TRBV29-1 to TRBJ2-2; D gene uncertain. With 7 bases removed from V and 1 base from J, the gap between germline ends came to 7 bases. This CDR3 spans 12 amino acids. Germline CDR1 reads SQVTM; CDR2 reads ANQGSEA. CDR3 bases: TGCAGCGGTGGTTGGAACACCGGGGAGCTGTTTTTT. It is translated as CSGGWNTGELFF.

The J gene is TRBJ1-4, the V gene TRBV9; TRBD1 agrees at 9 bases. The CDR3 runs to 15 residues. Germline V gives CDR1 SGDLS, CDR2 YYNGEE. Germline trimming cut 0 bases from V and 15 bases from J; bases unmatched to any gene: 12. CDR3 in DNA: TGTGCCAGCAGCGTAGGCGGGACAGGGACGACGGAGGTGTTTTTT. It is translated as CASSVGGTGTTEVFF.

The J gene is TRBJ2-7, the V gene TRBV6-5, with D tentatively TRBD2 (5 bases). Deletions cut 6 bases from V and 1 base from J, with 10 bases between. The germline V gene encodes CDR1 MNHEY and CDR2 SVGAGI. This CDR3 is 13 amino acids long. The CDR3 reads CASRRAASYEQYF. In nucleotides, the CDR3 is TGTGCCAGCAGGAGGGCCGCGTCCTACGAGCAGTACTTC.

V usage is TRBV29-1 and J usage is TRBJ2-7; 10 bases fit TRBD1. After removal of 4 bases from V and 4 bases from J, the junction contained 1 base not matched to a gene. CDR3 length: 12 residues. Germline V gene sequence: CDR1 SQVTM, CDR2 ANQGSEA. The CDR3 nucleotides read TGCAGCGTTGGACAGGGGGCTTACGAGCAGTACTTC. Translated: CSVGQGAYEQYF.

The rearrangement links TRBV7-2 to TRBJ2-3; D is uncertain. This CDR3 has 12 amino acids. In germline, CDR1 is SGHTA, CDR2 FQGNSA. Trimming removed 6 bases from V and 5 bases from J, with 9 bases in between. In nucleotides, the CDR3 is TGTGCCAGCAGATCTGGCGGAGATACGCAGTATTTT. This codes for CASRSGGDTQYF.

The chain joins TRBV6-1 to TRBJ1-2; D unclear. Germline V lookup: CDR1 MNHNS, CDR2 SASEGT. This CDR3 comprises 14 residues. V lost 1 base to trimming and J lost 8 bases, with 14 bases between them. The CDR3 loop reads CASSEVAGEGGYTF. The CDR3 coding sequence is TGTGCCAGCAGTGAAGTAGCAGGAGAAGGGGGCTACACCTTC.

V gene TRBV29-1 combines with J gene TRBJ1-2, with 7 nucleotides matching TRBD1. Looked up from germline, CDR1 is SQVTM and CDR2 is ANQGSEA. Trimming took 4 bases from V and 4 from J; bases not matched to a gene: 9. This CDR3 is built from 14 residues. The CDR3 DNA reads TGCAGCGTTGGGGCAGGGGGTGGGGCCTATGGCTACACCTTC. Its protein is CSVGAGGGAYGYTF. The full variable domain, rest sourced from reference TRBV29-1 and TRBJ1-2, is SAVISQKPSRDICQRGTSLTIQCQVDSQVTMMFWYRQQPGQSLTLIATANQGSEATYESGFVIDKFPISRPNLTFSTLTVSNMSPEDSSIYLCSVGAGGGAYGYTFGSGTRLTVV.

The chain carries TRBV5-1 and TRBJ2-7; 11 nucleotides align to TRBD2. J lost 7 bases, V lost 0 bases, and 3 bases had no gene match. The CDR3 runs 14 residues. Germline CDR1 SGHRS, CDR2 YFSETQ. Here the CDR3 reads CASSLALAGVEQYF. Here the CDR3 DNA reads TGCGCCAGCAGCTTGGCACTAGCGGGAGTTGAGCAGTACTTC.

The chain employs TRBV7-9 and TRBJ1-2; 7 bases are a match to TRBD1. The CDR3 runs 14 residues. V lost 5 bases, J lost 3 bases, and 6 bases stayed unmatched. The germline CDR1 and CDR2 sequences are SEHNR and FQNEAQ (reference sequence). In DNA, the CDR3 is TGTGCCAGCAGCATCCTTACAGGGGACTATGGCTACACCTTC. This sequence encodes CASSILTGDYGYTF. Together with reference TRBV7-9 and TRBJ1-2, the CDR3 gives the full variable domain: DTGVSQNPRHKITKRGQNVTFRCDPISEHNRLYWYRQTLGQGPEFLTYFQNEAQLEKSRLLSDRFSAERPKGSFSTLEIQRTEQGDSAMYLCASSILTGDYGYTFGSGTRLTVV.

CDR3 in amino acids: CASSQTSERTSGRGETQYF. The CDR3 DNA sequence: TGTGCCAGCAGCCAAACGAGCGAGCGGACTAGCGGGAGAGGAGAGACCCAGTACTTC. V is TRBV4-2 and J is TRBJ2-5; 13 bases fit TRBD2. From germline, CDR1 is LGHNA and CDR2 YNFKEQ. The V gene end was trimmed by 2 bases and the J gene end by 4 bases; junction bases not matched to a gene: 13. This CDR3 has 19 amino acids.

The chain carries TRBV7-8 and TRBJ2-3; TRBD1 matches at 11 bases. The V gene end was trimmed by 4 bases and the J gene end by 5 bases; junction bases not matched to a gene: 5. Germline assignment: CDR1 SGHVS and CDR2 FQNEAQ. This CDR3 contains 15 residues. In nucleotides, the CDR3 is TGTGCCAGCAGCTACGGACAGGGGGCCGGAGATACGCAGTATTTT. Protein product: CASSYGQGAGDTQYF.

The chain is built from TRBV6-5 and TRBJ2-7, with TRBD1 matching over 9 bases. CDR3 length: 15 amino acids. V gave up 6 bases and J gave up 5 bases; unmatched junction bases: 11. CDR1 is MNHEY, CDR2 SVGAGI, per germline. The CDR3 sequence: CASSPSGTGFHEQYF. The CDR3 bases are TGTGCCAGCAGCCCCTCCGGGACAGGGTTCCACGAGCAGTACTTC.

The chain links TRBV14 to TRBJ2-7, with D unresolved. Trimming shortened V by 0 bases and J by 3 bases, and 9 bases separated the two germline ends. Germline V lookup: CDR1 SGHDN, CDR2 FVKESK. The CDR3 has 14 residues. The CDR3 DNA sequence: TGTGCCAGCAGCCAAGAAAGGGCGAACTACGAGCAGTACTTC. Translated, it gives CASSQERANYEQYF.

The rearrangement joins TRBV5-5 to TRBJ2-7; a weak D match, TRBD1 (6 bases). V lost 0 bases, J lost 4 bases, and 11 bases lay in between. The CDR3 has 14 amino acids. Germline V CDR1 and CDR2: SGHKS, YYEKEE (reference sequence). CDR3 residues: CASSLEIGGYEQYF. The CDR3 DNA reads as TGTGCCAGCAGCTTGGAAATAGGGGGTTACGAGCAGTACTTC.

V usage is TRBV5-1 and J usage is TRBJ2-5, with 11 bases fitting TRBD2. Trimming cost V 0 bases and J 6 bases; bases outside gene matches: 7. CDR3 length: 16 residues. Germline assignment: CDR1 SGHRS and CDR2 YFSETQ. CDR3 nucleotides: TGCGCCAGCAGCTTGGCCCCACTAGCGGGAGCAAAGACCCAGTACTTC. This sequence encodes CASSLAPLAGAKTQYF.

This chain links TRBV10-3 with TRBJ1-2; D is ambiguous. CDR3 length: 14 amino acids. With 4 bases removed from V and 8 bases from J, the gap between germline ends came to 17 bases. Looked up from germline, CDR1 is ENHRY and CDR2 is SYGVKD. DNA of the CDR3: TGTGCCATCAGTGGAAATGCTGGCCGGGAGGGCTACACCTTC. It codes for CAISGNAGREGYTF.

This clone was detected many times. This rearrangement joins TRBV14 to TRBJ2-7, with a tentative D call TRBD1 (6 bases). The CDR3 runs 14 residues. The V end lost 4 bases, the J end lost 4 bases, and 14 bases lay between the germline ends. The germline CDR1 and CDR2 sequences are SGHDN and FVKESK. CDR3 sequence: CASSLFRDTYEQYF. CDR3 coding DNA: TGTGCCAGCAGCCTATTCCGGGACACTTACGAGCAGTACTTC. Full variable domain (missing parts from reference TRBV14 and TRBJ2-7): EAGVTQFPSHSVIEKGQTVTLRCDPISGHDNLYWYRRVMGKEIKFLLHFVKESKQDESGMPNNRFLAERTGGTYSTLKVQPAELEDSGVYFCASSLFRDTYEQYFGPGTRLTVT.

The V and J genes are TRBV10-3 and TRBJ1-1, with D perhaps matching TRBD1 (5 bases). The CDR3 contains 12 residues. CDR1 ENHRY and CDR2 SYGVKD come from the germline V gene. The CDR3 reads CAVRGVGTEAFF. The CDR3 DNA reads TGTGCAGTTCGGGGGGTGGGAACTGAAGCTTTCTTT.

This sequence joins TRBV11-1 and TRBJ2-1; 7 bases fit TRBD2. There are 17 residues in the CDR3. V was clipped by 2 bases and J by 0 bases; unmatched bases: 7. Germline V gene sequence: CDR1 SGHAT, CDR2 FQDESV (reference sequence). CDR3 bases: TGTGCCAGCAGCTTAAGGGCTAGCGGAATCTCCTACAATGAGCAGTTCTTC. The encoded protein is CASSLRASGISYNEQFF.

V gene TRBV6-5 combines with J gene TRBJ1-2, with a weak D call TRBD1 (5 bases). V was shortened by 5 bases and J by 3 bases, with 10 bases between the two germline ends. In germline, CDR1 is MNHEY, CDR2 SVGAGI. This CDR3 spans 13 amino acids. CDR3 protein: CASSLQVDYGYTF. The CDR3 coding sequence is TGTGCCAGCAGTCTACAGGTTGACTATGGCTACACCTTC.

This clone appeared a single time. J is TRBJ2-4 and V is TRBV5-4; D gene uncertain. The ends were cut back, 0 bases at V and 9 bases at J, with 4 bases in the middle. CDR3 size: 11 residues. Germline-derived CDR1 and CDR2 are SGHNT and YYREEE (reference sequence). In DNA, the CDR3 is TGTGCCAGCAGCTTGGGGGGCATTCAGTACTTC. This gives the protein CASSLGGIQYF.

The chain uses TRBV4-1 and TRBJ1-1, with 7 nucleotides matching TRBD1. The CDR3 length is 16 residues. CDR1 and CDR2 from the germline V gene are MGHRA and YSYEKL. Trimming cost V 5 bases and J 4 bases; bases outside gene matches: 13. In DNA, the CDR3 is TGCGCCAGCAGCACCCGAAGACAGGGTATGGGCACTGAAGCTTTCTTT. The encoded protein is CASSTRRQGMGTEAFF.

The V and J genes are TRBV19 and TRBJ2-7; 7 bases align to TRBD1. With V trimmed by 6 bases and J by 2 bases, 10 bases remained unmatched. CDR3 length equals 15 residues. Germline CDR1 is LNHDA and CDR2 is SQIVND (reference sequence). CDR3 DNA: TGTGCCAGTAGCCGGGACAGCCCCCCAACCTACGAGCAGTACTTC. This codes for CASSRDSPPTYEQYF.

V gene TRBV7-2 combines with J gene TRBJ1-2, with 9 bases lining up with TRBD1. Germline V gene lookup returns CDR1 SGHTA and CDR2 FQGNSA. There are 15 residues in the CDR3. V lost 1 base, J lost 0 bases, and 0 bases stayed unmatched. CDR3: CASSLDRGPNYGYTF. The CDR3 DNA sequence: TGTGCCAGCAGCTTAGACAGGGGGCCTAACTATGGCTACACCTTC. Full variable domain (remainder filled in from reference TRBV7-2 and TRBJ1-2): GAGVSQSPSNKVTEKGKDVELRCDPISGHTALYWYRQSLGQGLEFLIYFQGNSAPDKSGLPSDRFSAERTGGSVSTLTIQRTQQEDSAVYLCASSLDRGPNYGYTFGSGTRLTVV.

The rearrangement uses TRBV5-4 and TRBJ2-5, with 9 bases identical to TRBD2. The CDR3 is 15 residues long. Germline CDR1 SGHNT, CDR2 YYREEE (reference sequence). The V and J ends lost 7 bases and 1 base, in that order; junction bases with no gene match: 8. The CDR3 sequence is CASSRASGTQETQYF. CDR3 nucleotide sequence: TGTGCCAGCTCCAGGGCTAGCGGGACCCAAGAGACCCAGTACTTC. Supplemented by reference TRBV5-4 and TRBJ2-5, the full variable domain reads ETGVTQSPTHLIKTRGQQVTLRCSSQSGHNTVSWYQQALGQGPQFIFQYYREEENGRGNFPPRFSGLQFPNYSSELNVNALELDDSALYLCASSRASGTQETQYFGPGTRLLVL.

The gene calls are TRBV6-1 and TRBJ2-5, with D maybe TRBD2 (6 bases). The CDR3 is made up of 14 amino acids. V was trimmed by 0 bases and J by 5 bases, leaving 10 bases between them. Germline CDR1 reads MNHNS; CDR2 reads SASEGT. In DNA, the CDR3 is TGTGCCAGCAGTGAAGCGGGGGGTCTTGAGACCCAGTACTTC. Protein sequence: CASSEAGGLETQYF.